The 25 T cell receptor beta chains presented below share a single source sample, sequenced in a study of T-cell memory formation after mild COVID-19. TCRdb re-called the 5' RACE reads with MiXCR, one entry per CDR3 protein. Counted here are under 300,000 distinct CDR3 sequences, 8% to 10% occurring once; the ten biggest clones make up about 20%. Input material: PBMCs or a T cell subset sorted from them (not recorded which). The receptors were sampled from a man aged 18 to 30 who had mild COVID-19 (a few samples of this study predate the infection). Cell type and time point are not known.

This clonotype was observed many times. The CDR3 DNA sequence: TGTGCCAGCAGCCACCGGGACAGGGGTTACAATGAGCAGTTCTTC. As protein: CASSHRDRGYNEQFF. The chain has TRBV7-9 and TRBJ2-1; 10 bases match TRBD1. The V and J ends lost 5 bases and 4 bases, in that order; junction bases with no gene match: 5. Germline CDR1 reads SEHNR; CDR2 reads FQNEAQ (reference sequence). The CDR3 sequence is 15 residues long.

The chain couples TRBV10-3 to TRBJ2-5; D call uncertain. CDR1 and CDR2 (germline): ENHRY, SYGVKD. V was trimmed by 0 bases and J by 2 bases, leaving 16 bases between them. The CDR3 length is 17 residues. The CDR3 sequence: CAISESLTSADQETQYF. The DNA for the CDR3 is TGTGCCATCAGTGAGTCGCTCACTTCGGCAGATCAAGAGACCCAGTACTTC.

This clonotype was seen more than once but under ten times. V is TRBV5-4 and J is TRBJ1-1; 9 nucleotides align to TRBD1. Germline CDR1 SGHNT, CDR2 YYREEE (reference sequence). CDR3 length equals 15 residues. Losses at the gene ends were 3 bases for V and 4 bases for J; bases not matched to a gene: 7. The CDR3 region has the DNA TGTGCCAGCAGCTCTCCCTCGACAGGGGGCACTGAAGCTTTCTTT. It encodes CASSSPSTGGTEAFF.

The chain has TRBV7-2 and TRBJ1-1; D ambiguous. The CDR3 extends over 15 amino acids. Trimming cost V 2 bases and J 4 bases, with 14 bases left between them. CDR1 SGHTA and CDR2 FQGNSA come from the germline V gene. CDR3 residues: CASSLYGKVGTEAFF. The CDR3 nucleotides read TGTGCCAGCAGCTTATACGGGAAGGTGGGCACTGAAGCTTTCTTT.

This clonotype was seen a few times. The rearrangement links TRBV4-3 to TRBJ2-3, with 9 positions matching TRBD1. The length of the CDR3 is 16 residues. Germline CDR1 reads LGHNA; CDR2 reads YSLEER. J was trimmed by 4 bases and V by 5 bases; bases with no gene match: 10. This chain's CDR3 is CASSATGQGRSDTQYF. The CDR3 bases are TGCGCCAGCAGCGCGACGGGACAGGGTCGATCAGATACGCAGTATTTT.

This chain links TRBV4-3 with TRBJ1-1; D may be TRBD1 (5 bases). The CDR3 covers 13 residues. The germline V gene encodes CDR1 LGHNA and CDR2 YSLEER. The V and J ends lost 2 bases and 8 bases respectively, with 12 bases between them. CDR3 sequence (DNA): TGCGCCAGCAGCCAACCCGGGGGTGCCGAAGCTTTCTTT. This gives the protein CASSQPGGAEAFF.

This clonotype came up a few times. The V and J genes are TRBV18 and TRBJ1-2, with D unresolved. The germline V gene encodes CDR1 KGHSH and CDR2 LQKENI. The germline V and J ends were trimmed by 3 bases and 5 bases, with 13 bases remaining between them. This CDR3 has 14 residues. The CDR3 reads CASSPGQRVYGYTF. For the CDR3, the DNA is TGTGCCAGCTCACCCGGGCAGAGGGTTTATGGCTACACCTTC. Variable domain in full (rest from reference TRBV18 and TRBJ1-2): NAGVMQNPRHLVRRRGQEARLRCSPMKGHSHVYWYRQLPEEGLKFMVYLQKENIIDESGMPKERFSAEFPKEGPSILRIQQVVRGDSAAYFCASSPGQRVYGYTFGSGTRLTVV.

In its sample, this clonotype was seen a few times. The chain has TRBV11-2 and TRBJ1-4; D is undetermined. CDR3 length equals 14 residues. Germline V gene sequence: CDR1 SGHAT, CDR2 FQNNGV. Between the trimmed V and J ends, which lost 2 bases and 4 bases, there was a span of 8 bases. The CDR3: CASSLQQSNEKLFF. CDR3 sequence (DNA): TGTGCCAGCAGCTTACAACAGAGTAATGAAAAACTGTTTTTT.

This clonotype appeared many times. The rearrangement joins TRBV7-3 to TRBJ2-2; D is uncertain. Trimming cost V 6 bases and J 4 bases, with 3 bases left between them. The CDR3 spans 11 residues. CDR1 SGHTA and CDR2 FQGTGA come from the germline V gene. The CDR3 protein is CASRGTGELFF. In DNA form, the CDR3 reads TGTGCCAGCAGGGGCACCGGGGAGCTGTTTTTT.

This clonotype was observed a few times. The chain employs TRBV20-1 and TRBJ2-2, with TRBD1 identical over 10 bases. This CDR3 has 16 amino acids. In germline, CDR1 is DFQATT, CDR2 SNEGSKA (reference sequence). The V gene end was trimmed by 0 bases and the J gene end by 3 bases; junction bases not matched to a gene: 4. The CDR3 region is CSARDGDRGDTGELFF. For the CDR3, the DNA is TGCAGTGCTAGAGATGGGGACAGGGGCGACACCGGGGAGCTGTTTTTT.

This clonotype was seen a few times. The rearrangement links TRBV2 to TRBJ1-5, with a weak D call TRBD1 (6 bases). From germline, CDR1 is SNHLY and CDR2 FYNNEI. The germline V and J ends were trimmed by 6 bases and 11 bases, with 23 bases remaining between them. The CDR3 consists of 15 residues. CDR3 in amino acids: CASSEIQGYREAQHF. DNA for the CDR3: TGTGCCAGCAGCGAGATACAGGGCTACCGGGAGGCCCAGCATTTT.

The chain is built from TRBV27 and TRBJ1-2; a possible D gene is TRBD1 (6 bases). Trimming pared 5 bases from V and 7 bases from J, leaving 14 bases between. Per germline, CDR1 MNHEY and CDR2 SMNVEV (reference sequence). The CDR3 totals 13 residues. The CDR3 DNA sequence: TGTGCCAGCAGTCCCGCGGGGGCCGGTGGCTACACCTTC. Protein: CASSPAGAGGYTF.

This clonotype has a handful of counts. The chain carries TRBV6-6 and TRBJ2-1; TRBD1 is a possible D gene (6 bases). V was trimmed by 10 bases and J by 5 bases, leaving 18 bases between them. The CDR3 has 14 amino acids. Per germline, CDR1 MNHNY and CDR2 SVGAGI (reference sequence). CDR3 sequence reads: CATAGTSDHNEQFF. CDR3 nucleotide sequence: TGTGCCACCGCCGGGACATCGGACCACAATGAGCAGTTCTTC.

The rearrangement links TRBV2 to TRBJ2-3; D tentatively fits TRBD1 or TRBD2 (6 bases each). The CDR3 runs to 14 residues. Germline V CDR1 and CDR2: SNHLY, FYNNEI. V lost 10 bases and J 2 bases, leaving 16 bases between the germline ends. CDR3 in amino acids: CATKPGADTDTQYF. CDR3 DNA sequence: TGTGCCACCAAGCCGGGGGCCGACACAGATACGCAGTATTTT.

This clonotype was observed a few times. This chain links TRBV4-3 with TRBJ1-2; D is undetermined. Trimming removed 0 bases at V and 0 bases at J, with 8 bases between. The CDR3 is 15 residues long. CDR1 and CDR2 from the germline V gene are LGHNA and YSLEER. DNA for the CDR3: TGCGCCAGCAGCCAAGACCGACCGGCTAACTATGGCTACACCTTC. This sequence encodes CASSQDRPANYGYTF.

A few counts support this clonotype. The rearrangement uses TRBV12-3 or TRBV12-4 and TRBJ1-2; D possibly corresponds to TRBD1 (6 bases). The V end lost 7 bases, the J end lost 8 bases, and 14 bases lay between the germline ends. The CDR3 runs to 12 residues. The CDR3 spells CASTTDRRGYTF. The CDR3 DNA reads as TGTGCCAGCACGACGGACAGAAGGGGCTACACCTTC.

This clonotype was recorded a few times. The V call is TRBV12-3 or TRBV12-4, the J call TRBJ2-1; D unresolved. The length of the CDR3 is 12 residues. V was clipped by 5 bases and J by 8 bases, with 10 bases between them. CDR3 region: CASSHRWDEQFF. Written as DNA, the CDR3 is TGTGCCAGCAGTCACCGGTGGGATGAGCAGTTCTTC.

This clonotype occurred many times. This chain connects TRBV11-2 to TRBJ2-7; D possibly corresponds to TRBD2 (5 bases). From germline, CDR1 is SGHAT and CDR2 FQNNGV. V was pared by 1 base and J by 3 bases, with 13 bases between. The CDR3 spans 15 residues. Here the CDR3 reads CASSLAPSTNYEQYV. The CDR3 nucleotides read TGTGCCAGCAGCTTAGCACCTAGCACAAACTACGAGCAGTACGTC.

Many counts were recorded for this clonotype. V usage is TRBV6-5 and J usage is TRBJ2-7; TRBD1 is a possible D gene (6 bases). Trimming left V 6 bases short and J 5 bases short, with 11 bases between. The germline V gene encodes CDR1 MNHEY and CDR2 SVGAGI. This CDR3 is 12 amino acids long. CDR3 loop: CASRHQGNEQYF. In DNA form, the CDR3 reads TGTGCCAGCAGACATCAGGGGAACGAGCAGTACTTC.

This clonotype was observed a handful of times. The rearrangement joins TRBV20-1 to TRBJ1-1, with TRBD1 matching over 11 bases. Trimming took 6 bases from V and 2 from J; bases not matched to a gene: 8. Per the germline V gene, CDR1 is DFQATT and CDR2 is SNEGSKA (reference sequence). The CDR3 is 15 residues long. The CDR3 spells CSAAGTGGGNTEAFF. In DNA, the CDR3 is TGCAGTGCCGCCGGGACAGGGGGTGGCAACACTGAAGCTTTCTTT.

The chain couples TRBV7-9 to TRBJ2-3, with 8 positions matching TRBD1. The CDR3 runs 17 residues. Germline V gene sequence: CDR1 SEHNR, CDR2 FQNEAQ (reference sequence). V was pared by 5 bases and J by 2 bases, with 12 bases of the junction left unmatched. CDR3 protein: CASSPITGQGNTDTQYF. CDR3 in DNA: TGTGCCAGCAGCCCAATTACCGGACAGGGAAACACAGATACGCAGTATTTT.

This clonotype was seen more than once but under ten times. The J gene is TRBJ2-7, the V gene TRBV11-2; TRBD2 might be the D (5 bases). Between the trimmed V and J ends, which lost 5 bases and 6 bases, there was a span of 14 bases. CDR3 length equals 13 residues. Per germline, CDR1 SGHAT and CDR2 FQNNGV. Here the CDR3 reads CASSPDRGGEQYF. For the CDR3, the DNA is TGTGCCAGCAGCCCGGACCGCGGAGGCGAGCAGTACTTC.

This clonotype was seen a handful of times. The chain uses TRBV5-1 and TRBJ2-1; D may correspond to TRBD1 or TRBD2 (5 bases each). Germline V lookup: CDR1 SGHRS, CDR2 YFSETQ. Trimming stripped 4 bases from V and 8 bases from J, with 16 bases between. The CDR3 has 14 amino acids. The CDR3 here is CASSRGPPGDEQFF. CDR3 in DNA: TGCGCCAGCAGCCGGGGACCTCCCGGCGATGAGCAGTTCTTC. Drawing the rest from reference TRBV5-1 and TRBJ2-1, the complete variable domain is KAGVTQTPRYLIKTRGQQVTLSCSPISGHRSVSWYQQTPGQGLQFLFEYFSETQRNKGNFPGRFSGRQFSNSRSEMNVSTLELGDSALYLCASSRGPPGDEQFFGPGTRLTVL.

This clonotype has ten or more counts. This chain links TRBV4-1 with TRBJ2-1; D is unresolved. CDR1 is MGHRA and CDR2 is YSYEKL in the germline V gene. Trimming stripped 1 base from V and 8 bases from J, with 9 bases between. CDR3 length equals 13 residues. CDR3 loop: CASSQGFVDEQFF. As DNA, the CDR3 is TGCGCCAGCAGCCAAGGGTTCGTTGATGAGCAGTTCTTC.

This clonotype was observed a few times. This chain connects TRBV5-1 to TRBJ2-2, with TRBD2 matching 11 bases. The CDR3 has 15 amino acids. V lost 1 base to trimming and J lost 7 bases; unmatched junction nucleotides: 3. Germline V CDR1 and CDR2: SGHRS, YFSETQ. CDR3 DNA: TGCGCCAGCAGCTTGACTAGCGGGGGAGGCGGGGAGCTGTTTTTT. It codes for CASSLTSGGGGELFF. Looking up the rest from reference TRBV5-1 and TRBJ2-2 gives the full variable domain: KAGVTQTPRYLIKTRGQQVTLSCSPISGHRSVSWYQQTPGQGLQFLFEYFSETQRNKGNFPGRFSGRQFSNSRSEMNVSTLELGDSALYLCASSLTSGGGGELFFGEGSRLTVL.